This TCR beta chain is from a study of shared clonotypes between healthy human individuals. The naive CD8 fraction comprised CD45RO-negative cells positively selected for CCR7 and excluded terminally differentiated effector memory CD45RA+ cells. Sorted-subset replicate PCR reactions contained approximately 190 ng DNA, corresponding to some 30,000 T cell genomes. Assay used: immunoSEQ multiplex PCR; TCRdb lists only in-frame clones, some missing. The repertoire holds some 2.1 million clones, approximately 94% seen once, with about 1.1% in the top ten. Trimming shortened V by 3 bases and J by 1 base, and 12 bases separated the two germline ends. CDR3 length: 15 amino acids. Germline CDR1 and CDR2: SGHRS and YFSETQ.

V usage is TRBV5-1 and J usage is TRBJ2-3, with D perhaps given as TRBD1 or TRBD2 (5 bases each). This receptor was obtained from a man younger than 30 in good health. Sequenced: naive CD8+ T cells sorted from blood. CDR3 DNA sequence: TGCGCCAGCAGCTACGGGACGGTGGGCACAGATACGCAGTATTTT. This codes for CASSYGTVGTDTQYF.